The 17 T cell receptor beta chains below all came from one sample that was sequenced in a study of CD8 T cells in ankylosing spondylitis. TCRdb reprocessed the 5' RACE reads via MiXCR and lists one record per CDR3 protein. There are some 330,000 distinct CDR3 sequences in the sample; approximately 8.2% occur only once, and roughly 15% lies in the top ten. These TCRs are of unknown antigen specificity. Study-wide points: Ankylosing spondylitis blood appeared to carry a characteristic TCR beta motif of roughly eight highly homologous variants.

What was sequenced was blood, either unsorted or a sorted T cell fraction (not recorded which). The source of these receptors is a male donor with ankylosing spondylitis.

The rearrangement joins TRBV25-1 to TRBJ2-7, with 7 bases that match TRBD2. The germline V gene has CDR1 MGHDK and CDR2 SYGVNS. The CDR3 is 12 amino acids. J was trimmed by 6 bases and V by 6 bases; bases with no gene match: 5. The CDR3, as DNA: TGTGCCAGCAGCGAAGGGAGGGGCGAGCAGTACTTC. It encodes CASSEGRGEQYF.

This clonotype was observed a handful of times. The chain employs TRBV30 and TRBJ1-4, with D possibly matching TRBD1 (5 bases). V was pared by 4 bases and J by 5 bases, with 11 bases between. The germline gives CDR1 GTSNPN, CDR2 SVGIG (reference sequence). The CDR3 loop spans 13 amino acids. Here the CDR3 DNA reads TGTGCCTGGACAGGGCCACCGAATGAAAAACTGTTTTTT. Amino acids: CAWTGPPNEKLFF.

The chain employs TRBV6-5 and TRBJ2-6; either TRBD1 or TRBD2 may supply D (5 bases each). The CDR3 runs to 18 residues. Per germline, CDR1 MNHEY and CDR2 SVGAGI. The ends were cut back, 2 bases at V and 4 bases at J, with 18 bases in the middle. This CDR3 reads CASSYGGPAGSGANVLTF. CDR3 nucleotides: TGTGCCAGCAGTTACGGGGGACCGGCTGGTTCCGGGGCCAACGTCCTGACTTTC.

The rearrangement uses TRBV12-3 or TRBV12-4 and TRBJ2-2, with D possibly being TRBD2 (6 bases). There are 14 residues in the CDR3. V was trimmed by 7 bases and J by 4 bases, leaving 13 bases between them. Written as DNA, the CDR3 is TGTGCCAGCAAAGCCCGGGACTTCACCGGGGAGCTGTTTTTT. Protein: CASKARDFTGELFF.

The chain links TRBV18 to TRBJ2-5, with D perhaps matching TRBD1 (6 bases). V shed 5 bases and J shed 1 base, with 11 bases lying between them. From germline, CDR1 is KGHSH and CDR2 LQKENI. The CDR3 covers 14 residues. CDR3 sequence (DNA): TGTGCCAGCTCAAGCGGACAGACCCAAGAGACCCAGTACTTC. It codes for CASSSGQTQETQYF.

This clonotype was seen many times. V usage is TRBV15 and J usage is TRBJ2-1; 12 nucleotides line up with TRBD2. From germline, CDR1 is LNHNV and CDR2 YYDKDF (reference sequence). CDR3 size: 14 residues. J gave up 8 bases and V 5 bases, and 4 bases lay outside the gene matches. The CDR3 here is CATSSRLAGDEQFF. CDR3 coding DNA: TGTGCCACCAGCTCTCGACTAGCGGGAGATGAGCAGTTCTTC.

This clonotype was observed at least ten times. The chain employs TRBV4-3 and TRBJ2-1; D gene uncertain. V was trimmed by 3 bases and J by 1 base, leaving 10 bases between them. Germline assignment: CDR1 LGHNA and CDR2 YSLEER. CDR3 size: 15 residues. The CDR3 spells CASSQDHESYNEQFF. CDR3 DNA sequence: TGCGCCAGCAGCCAGGACCACGAATCCTACAATGAGCAGTTCTTC.

The chain carries TRBV2 and TRBJ2-2; the D is unclear. V was shortened by 3 bases and J by 2 bases, with 7 bases between the two germline ends. This CDR3 comprises 14 residues. The V gene's germline CDR1 is SNHLY and CDR2 FYNNEI. CDR3 bases: TGTGCCAGCAGTGACGCGAGAAACACCGGGGAGCTGTTTTTT. Translating gives CASSDARNTGELFF. The whole variable domain, filled in from reference TRBV2 and TRBJ2-2, reads EPEVTQTPSHQVTQMGQEVILRCVPISNHLYFYWYRQILGQKVEFLVSFYNNEISEKSEIFDDQFSVERPDGSNFTLKIRSTKLEDSAMYFCASSDARNTGELFFGEGSRLTVL.

This chain links TRBV12-3 or TRBV12-4 with TRBJ2-1; perhaps TRBD2 as D (5 bases). Trimming removed 3 bases from V and 4 bases from J, with 16 bases in between. CDR3 length equals 16 residues. The CDR3 DNA is TGTGCCAGCAGTTTCTCATTGAGCGGAGCTTACAATGAGCAGTTCTTC. Translation: CASSFSLSGAYNEQFF.

This clonotype has a handful of counts. The chain employs TRBV5-1 and TRBJ2-7; 8 nucleotides agree with TRBD2. The V segment lost 3 bases and the J segment 5 bases; nucleotides outside the gene matches: 7. The CDR3 has 14 residues. Germline lookup yields CDR1 SGHRS and CDR2 YFSETQ. The CDR3 DNA reads TGCGCCAGCAGCTCCAGCGGGAGAGTCGACGAGCAGTACTTC. Translated: CASSSSGRVDEQYF.

This clonotype was seen ten or more times. V and J are TRBV11-2 and TRBJ1-1, with TRBD1 identical over 7 bases. Trimming at V came to 6 bases and at J to 9 bases, leaving 10 bases not matched to a gene. Germline loops: CDR1 SGHAT, CDR2 FQNNGV. The CDR3 spans 13 residues. CDR3 DNA: TGTGCCAGCAGTCCAAGCGGGACAGACAAAGCTTTCTTT. Its protein product is CASSPSGTDKAFF.

The rearrangement joins TRBV4-3 to TRBJ2-1; 11 bases line up with TRBD2. V dropped 1 base and J dropped 7; count of bases not matched to a gene: 9. This CDR3 region has 17 residues. Germline values: CDR1 LGHNA, CDR2 YSLEER. The CDR3 reads CASSQVLAGGIRNEQFF. The CDR3 DNA reads TGCGCCAGCAGCCAAGTCCTAGCGGGAGGAATAAGGAATGAGCAGTTCTTC.

This clonotype was detected only a few times. This rearrangement joins TRBV12-3 or TRBV12-4 to TRBJ2-5; 7 bases fit TRBD1. This CDR3 has 14 amino acids. Losses at the gene ends were 7 bases for V and 4 bases for J; bases not matched to a gene: 9. The chain's CDR3 is CASTTRQGRETQYF. The DNA of the CDR3 is TGTGCCAGCACTACAAGACAGGGCCGAGAGACCCAGTACTTC.

The chain has TRBV20-1 and TRBJ2-3; D not resolved. V lost 6 bases and J 0 bases, leaving 16 bases between the germline ends. The CDR3 has 15 amino acids. CDR1 is DFQATT and CDR2 is SNEGSKA in the germline V gene (reference sequence). CDR3 region: CSALKATSSTDTQYF. The CDR3 DNA follows: TGCAGTGCACTTAAAGCGACCTCTAGCACAGATACGCAGTATTTT.

The sample holds a few counts of this clonotype. This sequence joins TRBV7-6 and TRBJ1-4; 9 bases line up with TRBD1. The V gene's germline CDR1 is SGHVS and CDR2 FNYEAQ. The trim removed 1 base at V and 10 bases at J, leaving 1 base unmatched. The CDR3 is made up of 13 amino acids. CDR3 amino acids: CASSLETGGKLFF. Here the CDR3 DNA reads TGTGCCAGCAGCTTAGAGACAGGGGGAAAACTGTTTTTT.

V is TRBV7-6 and J is TRBJ1-5, with a tentative D call TRBD1 (5 bases). V was clipped by 2 bases and J by 5 bases, with 13 bases between them. Per the germline V gene, CDR1 is SGHVS and CDR2 is FNYEAQ. CDR3 length: 15 residues. The CDR3 nucleotides are TGTGCCAGCAGCTTATATCAGGGTCCGGATCAGCCCCAGCATTTT. It translates to CASSLYQGPDQPQHF.

The genes are TRBV3-1 and TRBJ2-1, with D uncertain. Germline CDR1 is LGHDT and CDR2 is YNNKEL (reference sequence). V dropped 4 bases and J dropped 2 bases, with 9 bases sitting between them. This CDR3 has 14 amino acids. The CDR3 region is CASSRGRTYNEQFF. The CDR3 DNA reads as TGTGCCAGCAGCCGCGGCCGTACCTACAATGAGCAGTTCTTC.